This T cell receptor (beta chain) was captured by sequencing in a study of blood T cell repertoires in COVID-19. Study-wide background: Material from acute and convalescent COVID-19 was sourced from the United States, Italy and Spain. In each case, the material was cDNA or gDNA derived from T cells, B-cell-depleted T cells, or PBMCs.

The germline V gene encodes CDR1 SGHRS and CDR2 YFSETQ. Trimming left V 0 bases short and J 10 bases short, with 16 bases between. CDR3 length: 14 amino acids. As originally analysed: The assay estimated nucleated cells by amplifying reference gene primers. TCRdb keeps only in-frame clones here, not all; method: immunoSEQ multiplex PCR. Clonal size and the V and J genes are those of that table, whereas D and trimming came from the DNA. Altogether under 200,000 clones are present, about 80% being singletons, with the ten largest covering around 8.1%. This sequence joins TRBV5-1 and TRBJ2-5, with D perhaps matching TRBD2 (5 bases). Sequencing used peripheral blood. The TCR originated in a man in his sixties with acute or convalescent COVID-19. The CDR3 sequence is CASSLGPLGEGQYF. CDR3 DNA: TGCGCCAGCAGCTTGGGGCCCCTCGGCGAGGGCCAGTACTTC.